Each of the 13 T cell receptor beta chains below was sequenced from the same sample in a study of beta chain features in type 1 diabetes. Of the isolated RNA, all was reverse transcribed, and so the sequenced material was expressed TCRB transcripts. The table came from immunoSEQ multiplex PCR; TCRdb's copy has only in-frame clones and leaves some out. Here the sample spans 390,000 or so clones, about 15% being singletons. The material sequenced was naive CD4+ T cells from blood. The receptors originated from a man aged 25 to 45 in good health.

The CDR3 coding sequence is TGTGCCAGCAGAGCGACTCAGGGGGCGATACGTGGCTACACCTTC. Protein: CASRATQGAIRGYTF. V is TRBV7-9 and J is TRBJ1-2, with TRBD1 matching over 8 bases. CDR1 and CDR2 from the germline V gene are SEHNR and FQNEAQ (reference sequence). This CDR3 has 15 amino acids. The ends lost 6 bases at V and 7 bases at J; junction bases unmatched: 13.

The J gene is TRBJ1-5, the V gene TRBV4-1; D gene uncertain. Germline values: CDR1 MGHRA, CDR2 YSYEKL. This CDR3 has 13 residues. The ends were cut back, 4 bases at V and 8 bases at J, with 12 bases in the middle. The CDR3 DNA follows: TGCGCCAGCAGCCTCGTGCGCTCGGAGCCCCAGCATTTT. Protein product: CASSLVRSEPQHF.

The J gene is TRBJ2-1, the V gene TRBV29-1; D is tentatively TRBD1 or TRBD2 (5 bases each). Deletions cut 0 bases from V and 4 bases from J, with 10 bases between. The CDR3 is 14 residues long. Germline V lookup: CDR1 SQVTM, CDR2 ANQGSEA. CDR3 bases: TGCAGCGTTGAAGATCAGAGGGGATACAATGAGCAGTTCTTC. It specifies CSVEDQRGYNEQFF.

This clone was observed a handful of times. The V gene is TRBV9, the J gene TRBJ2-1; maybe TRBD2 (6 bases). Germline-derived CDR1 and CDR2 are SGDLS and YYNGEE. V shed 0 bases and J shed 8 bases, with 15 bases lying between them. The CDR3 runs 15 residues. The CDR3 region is CASSVGWRGRYEQFF. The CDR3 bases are TGTGCCAGCAGCGTAGGTTGGAGGGGTAGGTATGAGCAGTTCTTC.

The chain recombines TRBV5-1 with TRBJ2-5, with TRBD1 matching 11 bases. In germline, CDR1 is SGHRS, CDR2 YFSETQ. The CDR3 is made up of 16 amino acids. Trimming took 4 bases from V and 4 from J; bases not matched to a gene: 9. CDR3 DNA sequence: TGCGCCAGCAGCGAACGGACAGGGGGCCAGGGAGAGACCCAGTACTTC. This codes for CASSERTGGQGETQYF.

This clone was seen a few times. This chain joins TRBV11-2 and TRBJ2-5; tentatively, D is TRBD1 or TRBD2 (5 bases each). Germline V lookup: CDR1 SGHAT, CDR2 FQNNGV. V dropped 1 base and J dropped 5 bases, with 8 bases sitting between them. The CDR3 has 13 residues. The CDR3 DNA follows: TGTGCCAGCAGCTTAGGAGGGGTGGAGACCCAGTACTTC. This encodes CASSLGGVETQYF.

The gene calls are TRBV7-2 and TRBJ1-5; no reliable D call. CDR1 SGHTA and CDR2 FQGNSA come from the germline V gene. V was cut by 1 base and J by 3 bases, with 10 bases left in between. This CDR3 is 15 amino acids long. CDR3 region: CASSLDGRINQPQHF. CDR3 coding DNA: TGTGCCAGCAGCTTAGATGGACGGATCAATCAGCCCCAGCATTTT.

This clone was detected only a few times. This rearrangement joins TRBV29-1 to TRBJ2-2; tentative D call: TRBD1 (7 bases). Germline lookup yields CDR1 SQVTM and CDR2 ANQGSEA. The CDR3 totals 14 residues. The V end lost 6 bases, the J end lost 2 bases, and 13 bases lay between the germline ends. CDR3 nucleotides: TGCAGCGTCGGAGGGACAGTTAACACCGGGGAGCTGTTTTTT. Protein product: CSVGGTVNTGELFF.

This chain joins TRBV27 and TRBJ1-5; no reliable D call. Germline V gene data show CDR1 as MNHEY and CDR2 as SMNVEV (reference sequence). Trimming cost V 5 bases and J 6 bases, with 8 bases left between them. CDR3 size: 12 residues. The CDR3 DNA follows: TGTGCCAGCAGTAGACTTGGTCAGCCCCAGCATTTT. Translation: CASSRLGQPQHF.

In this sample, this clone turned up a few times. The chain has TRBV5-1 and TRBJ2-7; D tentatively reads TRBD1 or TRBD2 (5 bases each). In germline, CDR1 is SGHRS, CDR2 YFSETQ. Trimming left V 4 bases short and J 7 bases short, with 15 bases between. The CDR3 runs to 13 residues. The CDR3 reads CASSPGRDGEQYV. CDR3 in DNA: TGCGCCAGCAGCCCGGGACGCGACGGGGAGCAGTACGTC.

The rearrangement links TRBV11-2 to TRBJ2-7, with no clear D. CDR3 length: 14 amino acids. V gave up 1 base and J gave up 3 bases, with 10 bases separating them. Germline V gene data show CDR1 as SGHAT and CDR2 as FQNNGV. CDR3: CASSLARYVYEQYF. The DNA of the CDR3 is TGTGCCAGCAGCTTAGCACGCTATGTCTACGAGCAGTACTTC.

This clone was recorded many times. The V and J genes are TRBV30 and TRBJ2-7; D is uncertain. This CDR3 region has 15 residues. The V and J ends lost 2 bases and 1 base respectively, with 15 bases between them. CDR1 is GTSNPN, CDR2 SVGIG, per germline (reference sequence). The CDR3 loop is CAWSPPGRWSYEQYV. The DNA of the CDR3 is TGTGCCTGGAGTCCGCCGGGCCGGTGGTCCTACGAGCAGTACGTC.

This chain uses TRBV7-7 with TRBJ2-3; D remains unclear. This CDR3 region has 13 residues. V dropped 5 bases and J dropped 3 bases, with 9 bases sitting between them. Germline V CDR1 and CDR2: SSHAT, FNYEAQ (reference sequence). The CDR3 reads CASSRRYTDTQYF. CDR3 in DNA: TGTGCCAGCAGCCGAAGATATACAGATACGCAGTATTTT.